The rows below give T cell receptor beta chains drawn from one sample of a study of blood T cell repertoires in COVID-19. Some clones are missing from TCRdb's copy, which holds only in-frame ones; the method was immunoSEQ multiplex PCR. In the table there are approximately 170,000 clones, about 86% of which are singletons. The sample comprised peripheral blood. The receptors come from a woman of 80 years or more with acute or convalescent COVID-19. CDR3s include the opening cysteine and the closing phenylalanine or tryptophan. The D gene is left open where the match is weak. Clone size is not always given. Where it is, it says once, few, many or a class for expanded clones.

V gene	J gene	clone size	D gene	CDR3 protein	CDR3 DNA
TRBV27	TRBJ1-4	-	-	CASSPTQGREKLFF	TGTGCCAGCAGTCCGACACAGGGTAGGGAAAAACTGTTTTTT
TRBV7-9	TRBJ2-7	once	TRBD2	CASSSTSGGPYEQYF	TGTGCCAGCAGCTCGACTAGCGGGGGGCCCTACGAGCAGTACTTC
TRBV30	TRBJ1-2	-	-	CAWSVVPGVGYTF	TGTGCCTGGAGTGTCGTTCCGGGAGTCGGCTACACCTTC
TRBV7-3	TRBJ2-1	-	TRBD2	CASSKNLAGEEFF	TGTGCCAGCAGCAAGAACCTAGCGGGGGAAGAGTTCTTC
TRBV14	TRBJ2-1	-	TRBD1	CASSLLWDDSGTGRIF	TGTGCCAGCAGCCTGCTGTGGGATGACTCCGGGACAGGGAGAATCTTC
TRBV7-2	TRBJ2-2	-	TRBD2	CASSLDSGTITGELFF	TGTGCCAGCAGCTTAGATTCCGGGACTATCACCGGGGAGCTGTTTTTT
TRBV27	TRBJ1-2	-	TRBD1	CASCSGQGALYGYTF	TGTGCCAGCTGCTCCGGGCAGGGGGCCCTCTATGGCTACACCTTC
TRBV5-4	TRBJ2-2	once	-	CASSLEGGVRTGELFF	TGTGCCAGCAGCTTGGAAGGAGGGGTTCGGACCGGGGAGCTGTTTTTT
TRBV30	TRBJ1-1	-	-	CAYGRGAPSNTEAFF	TGTGCCTACGGACGGGGGGCGCCGAGTAACACTGAAGCTTTCTTT
TRBV14	TRBJ2-2	-	TRBD2	CASSQEFPRLAWDTGELFF	TGTGCCAGCAGCCAGGAATTTCCCAGACTAGCGTGGGACACCGGGGAGCTGTTTTTT
TRBV4-1	TRBJ1-1	-	TRBD1	CASSRSGGNTEAFF	TGCGCCAGCAGCCGTTCAGGGGGTAACACTGAAGCTTTCTTT
TRBV5-3	TRBJ2-2	-	TRBD1	CARSLEAGGGYTGELFF	TGTGCCAGAAGCTTGGAGGCAGGGGGCGGGTATACCGGGGAGCTGTTTTTT
TRBV11-3	TRBJ2-2	-	-	CASSLDGRNTGELFF	TGTGCCAGCAGCTTAGATGGGAGAAACACCGGGGAGCTGTTTTTT
TRBV6-2/TRBV6-3	TRBJ1-5	-	-	CASSTRQDLSQPQHF	TGTGCCAGCAGTACCCGACAGGATCTATCTCAGCCCCAGCATTTT
TRBV5-1	TRBJ1-4	-	TRBD1	CASSLATGGAHRLFF	TGCGCCAGCAGCTTGGCGACAGGGGGCGCGCATCGGCTGTTTTTT
TRBV5-6	TRBJ1-4	-	-	CASSGWTRGGDEKLFF	TGTGCCAGCAGCGGGTGGACCAGGGGCGGAGATGAAAAACTGTTTTTT
TRBV19	TRBJ1-2	-	-	CASSRDPGRNYGYTF	TGTGCCAGTAGTCGGGACCCAGGGAGGAACTATGGCTACACCTTC
TRBV14	TRBJ1-2	-	-	CASSRQVSNYGYTF	TGTGCCAGCAGTCGACAAGTATCTAACTATGGCTACACCTTC
TRBV5-1	TRBJ2-1	-	-	CASSFLQGPGEQFF	TGCGCCAGCAGCTTCTTGCAGGGCCCGGGTGAGCAGTTCTTC
TRBV27	TRBJ2-7	-	TRBD2	CASSTSGSYEQYF	TGTGCCAGCAGTACTAGCGGGAGTTACGAGCAGTACTTC
TRBV19	TRBJ1-1	-	-	CASSIRPIDTEAFF	TGTGCCAGTAGTATCAGGCCTATTGACACTGAAGCTTTCTTT
TRBV12-5	TRBJ1-4	-	-	CASSDSFNEKLFF	TGTGCTAGTTCGGACAGTTTCAATGAAAAACTGTTTTTT